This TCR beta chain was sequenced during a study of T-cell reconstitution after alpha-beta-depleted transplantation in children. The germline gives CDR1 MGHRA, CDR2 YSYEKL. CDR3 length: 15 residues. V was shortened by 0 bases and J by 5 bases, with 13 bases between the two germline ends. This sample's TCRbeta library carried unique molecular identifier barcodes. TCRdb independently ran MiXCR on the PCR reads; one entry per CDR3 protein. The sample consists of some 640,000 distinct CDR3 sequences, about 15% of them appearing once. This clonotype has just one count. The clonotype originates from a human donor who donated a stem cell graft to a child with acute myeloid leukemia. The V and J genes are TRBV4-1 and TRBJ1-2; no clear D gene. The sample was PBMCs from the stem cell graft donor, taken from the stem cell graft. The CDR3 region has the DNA TGCGCCAGCAGCCAAGATGGAAACCAACCATATGGCTACACCTTC. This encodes CASSQDGNQPYGYTF.